Here is one TCR beta chain with its context. This receptor's antigen is unknown. The conserved closing phenylalanine or tryptophan is absent in this CDR3, likely reflecting a read error. This entry belongs to a study of T-cell reconstitution after alpha-beta-depleted transplantation in children listed by TCRdb under 2016. In terms of the full investigation: Using TCR repertoire profiling, the study followed T-cell immune reconstitution in a quantitative way in children after TCRalphabeta/CD19-depleted allogeneic hematopoietic cell transplantation.

Explained via the paper, the treatment or condition label denotes: allogeneic hematopoietic cell transplantation with graft depleted of TCRalphabeta T cells and CD19 B cells. TCRalphabeta/CD19-depleted allogeneic hematopoietic cell grafts were given to the transplant recipients, all of whom were children. Receptor libraries were prepared by PCR. Sequenced on an Illumina HiSeq 2500. TCR libraries were prepared with molecular barcoding, using unique molecular identifiers to normalize TCRbeta repertoire quantification. In TCRdb, the public reads were trimmed at Q25 with fastp and aligned with MiXCR, with productive beta chains retained. Identical CDR3 proteins give one entry, which carries the most common genes and DNA. The sample table lists 250,000 or so distinct CDR3 sequences, 20% to 30% of them with a count of one. The ten largest clones capture around 4.8% of the sample. Overall study results and their limits: The frequencies of hyperexpanded clones fell over the following months, and after one year, T-cell counts and TCRbeta diversity were mostly attributed to newly produced T cells. About two months after transplant, the apparently early recovery of alphabetaT-cell counts reportedly depended on just several hundred clones that had expanded rapidly and came from non-depleted graft cells. In some patients, high TCRbeta diversity at day 60 was attributed to recipient T cells and intrathymic progenitors that had survived conditioning.

Trimming removed 1 base from V and 2 bases from J; the gene matches leave 3 bases unexplained. Per the germline V gene (reference sequence), SEHNR is the CDR1 and FQNEAQ is the CDR2. The CDR3 adds up to 15 amino acids, both ends counted. The CDR3 DNA has 45 bases and is translated from base 1. The chain links TRBV7-9 with TRBJ2-7; 9 junctional bases match TRBD1. Sequences were derived from PBMCs, mostly from graft donor cells, sampled 360 days after TCRalphabeta/CD19-depleted stem cell transplant. This TCR derives from a female patient aged 2-15 years who had a stem cell transplant for congenital amegakaryocytic thrombocytopenia, so the T cells may come from the graft donor. Here is the DNA: TGTGCCAGCAGCTTAGAGGGGACAGGGCCCTACGAGCAGTACTCC. It translates to CASSLEGTGPYEQYS.